Below are 23 T cell receptor beta chains sequenced from a single sample in a study of tumor-infiltrating lymphocytes in primary liver carcinoma. From roughly 0.55 ug of total RNA, TCR beta-specific cDNA was reverse-transcribed using a constant-region primer. ARM-PCR, slightly modified, supplied the TCR beta libraries through three nested multiplex PCR rounds. Both of the initial two PCR rounds ran for about 9 cycles and employed TRBV1-TRBV30 forward primers alongside a C-beta reverse primer. TCRdb reanalysed the multiplex PCR reads using MiXCR and keeps one entry per CDR3 protein. Of roughly 330,000 distinct CDR3 sequences in the sample, around 60% were seen once. Alongside blood RNA obtained from unsorted whole blood, germline DNA was also extracted. Sequencing was performed on peripheral blood. The receptors come from a man aged 40-49 years with primary liver carcinoma and hepatitis B virus infection.

Notes on this clonotype: The final CDR3 position lacks the conserved phenylalanine or tryptophan, pointing to a likely read error. The chain uses TRBV11-2 and TRBJ2-1; D unresolved. Germline V gives CDR1 SGHAT, CDR2 FQNNGV. V was clipped by 3 bases and J by 7 bases, with 16 bases between them. This CDR3 is 15 amino acids long. The CDR3: CASSLDVGWVNEQFI. CDR3 DNA sequence: TGTGCCAGCAGCTTGGACGTGGGATGGGTGAATGAGCAGTTCATC.

CDR3 nucleotide sequence: TGTGCCAGCAGCTCCGGCAGAGACTACGAGCAGTACTTC. Amino acid sequence: CASSSGRDYEQYF. The V call is TRBV13, the J call TRBJ2-7; D gene unclear. With 4 bases removed from V and 3 bases from J, the gap between germline ends came to 10 bases. There are 13 residues in the CDR3. The V gene's germline CDR1 is PRHDT and CDR2 FYEKMQ (reference sequence).

The CDR3 is CASRPGASGNTGELFF. In nucleotides, the CDR3 is TGCGCCAGCAGACCCGGCGCTAGCGGGAACACCGGGGAGCTGTTTTTT. V is TRBV5-1 and J is TRBJ2-2; 7 positions match TRBD2. Unmatched junction bases numbered 8, after V lost 5 bases and J lost 1 base. Germline V CDR1 and CDR2: SGHRS, YFSETQ. The CDR3 extends over 16 amino acids.

Regarding this clonotype: An end of the junction does not agree with germline; a read error may underlie this. The chain uses TRBV12-5 and TRBJ2-1; 8 nucleotides match TRBD2. CDR1 is LGHNT, CDR2 FRNRAP, per germline. The CDR3 has 16 amino acids. The CDR3 nucleotides read TGTGCTAGTGGTTTGACACCGGGAGGGCCCTACAATGTGCAGTTCTTC. Its translation: CASGLTPGGPYNVQFF.

For this clonotype: The CDR3 does not end in the conserved phenylalanine or tryptophan, so this is likely a read error. The chain couples TRBV6-5 to TRBJ2-7, with D perhaps TRBD1 (5 bases). The CDR3 totals 11 residues. From germline, CDR1 is MNHEY and CDR2 SVGAGI. CDR3 sequence (DNA): TGTGCTAGCAGGGTTGGATACGAGCAGTACCTC. As protein: CASRVGYEQYL.

The J gene is TRBJ2-7, the V gene TRBV6-2 or TRBV6-3; D may be TRBD1 or TRBD2 (5 bases each). In germline, CDR1 is MNHEY, CDR2 SVGEGT. This CDR3 region has 14 residues. With 6 bases removed from V and 2 bases from J, the gap between germline ends came to 14 bases. The CDR3: CASSQGRAPYEQYF. CDR3 sequence (DNA): TGTGCCAGCAGCCAGGGACGGGCACCCTACGAGCAGTACTTC.

This clonotype was recorded at least ten times. The V call is TRBV11-3, the J call TRBJ1-1, with D perhaps TRBD1 (5 bases). The V gene lost 8 bases and the J gene lost 5 bases, with 6 bases spanning the gap. In germline, CDR1 is SGHNT, CDR2 YENEEA. The CDR3 extends over 10 amino acids. The CDR3 sequence: CASWGTEAFF. In nucleotides, the CDR3 is TGTGCCAGCTGGGGGACTGAAGCTTTCTTT.

As to this clonotype: This may stem from a read error, because a much larger clone lies one nucleotide away. As the CDR3 is not closed by the conserved phenylalanine or tryptophan, this likely results from a read error. The rearrangement uses TRBV4-1 and TRBJ2-2; D unresolved. V lost 4 bases, J lost 3 bases, and 9 bases lay in between. The CDR3 has 14 residues. Per the germline V gene, CDR1 is MGHRA and CDR2 is YSYEKL. CDR3 sequence: CASSRGSDTGELFS. CDR3 coding DNA: TGCGCCAGCAGCCGTGGGTCGGACACCGGGGAGCTGTTTTCT.

Remarks on this clonotype: Compared with germline, one end of the junction differs, possibly owing to a read error. The CDR3 protein is CASIPRGVEQNF. Here the CDR3 DNA reads TGTGCCAGCATCCCAAGAGGGGTTGAGCAGAACTTC. The V gene is TRBV7-3, the J gene TRBJ2-7, with D perhaps being TRBD1 or TRBD2 (5 bases each). The CDR3 is made up of 12 amino acids. Per germline, CDR1 SGHTA and CDR2 FQGTGA.

CDR3 in DNA: TGCGCCAGCAGCCAAGACGGGGGGTGGAGTGAGCAGTTCTTC. The encoded protein is CASSQDGGWSEQFF. The rearrangement links TRBV4-1 to TRBJ2-1; the match to TRBD2 covers 7 bases. The CDR3 contains 14 residues. Germline CDR1 and CDR2: MGHRA and YSYEKL. Trimming at V came to 0 bases and at J to 9 bases, leaving 5 bases not matched to a gene.

On this clonotype itself: A junction end diverges from the germline sequence, so it may reflect a read error. This chain links TRBV10-3 with TRBJ1-1, with D possibly being TRBD1 (5 bases). The CDR3 has 13 amino acids. Germline assignment: CDR1 ENHRY and CDR2 SYGVKD. The DNA of the CDR3 is TGTGCCACCAGGCAGGGATTTAGCACTGAACCTTTCTTT. This encodes CATRQGFSTEPFF.

Of note for this clonotype: A much larger clone lies one base from this, so it may be a read error. V usage is TRBV6-6 and J usage is TRBJ2-1; D is perhaps TRBD1 (6 bases). The germline V gene has CDR1 MNHNY and CDR2 SVGAGI (reference sequence). The CDR3 spans 16 residues. CDR3 sequence: CASSNHQQGIYNEQLF. CDR3 sequence (DNA): TGTGCCAGCAGTAACCACCAGCAGGGGATCTACAATGAGCAGCTCTTC.

The V call is TRBV4-2, the J call TRBJ2-7; D may match TRBD1 or TRBD2 (5 bases each). The CDR3 spans 15 residues. Germline V gene sequence: CDR1 LGHNA, CDR2 YNFKEQ. Trimming left V 0 bases short and J 3 bases short, with 12 bases between. CDR3 region: CASSQDKGSDYEQYF. The CDR3 DNA reads TGTGCCAGCAGCCAAGATAAGGGGAGCGACTACGAGCAGTACTTC.

Judged by abundance, this clonotype is medium-sized. V usage is TRBV11-2 and J usage is TRBJ1-2; weak D call: TRBD1 (6 bases). CDR3 length equals 13 residues. Between the trimmed V and J ends, which lost 3 bases and 4 bases, there was a span of 9 bases. Germline CDR1 and CDR2: SGHAT and FQNNGV. CDR3 loop: CASSFGGAYGYTF. The CDR3 DNA follows: TGTGCCAGCAGCTTCGGGGGGGCCTATGGCTACACCTTC.

In this sample, this clonotype turned up a few times. The V call is TRBV6-1, the J call TRBJ1-5; D not certain. This CDR3 has 15 residues. Germline CDR1 reads MNHNS; CDR2 reads SASEGT. V lost 6 bases, J lost 0 bases, and 12 bases lay in between. This CDR3 reads CASRALDYSNQPQHF. As DNA, the CDR3 is TGTGCCAGCAGGGCGCTAGATTATAGCAATCAGCCCCAGCATTTT.

A remark on this clonotype: A junction end diverges from the germline sequence, so it may reflect a read error. The V gene is TRBV5-4, the J gene TRBJ1-1, with D perhaps TRBD1 (5 bases). Looked up from germline, CDR1 is SGHNT and CDR2 is YYREEE (reference sequence). The CDR3 consists of 13 residues. The CDR3 bases are TGTGCCAGCGGCCGTGGGGGAAACATTGAAGCTTTCTTT. This sequence encodes CASGRGGNIEAFF.

This clonotype was detected only a few times. The V and J genes are TRBV23-1 and TRBJ2-4; 8 bases agree with TRBD2. TRBV23-1 is noted as an ORF with a role that remains uncertain. CDR3 size: 15 residues. With V trimmed by 0 bases and J by 9 bases, 7 bases remained unmatched. For the CDR3, the DNA is TGCGCCAGCAGTCAATCGAAAGCGGGAGTGGTCATTCAGTACTTC. Residues: CASSQSKAGVVIQYF.

Ten or more counts support this clonotype. The rearrangement joins TRBV6-5 to TRBJ2-7; no definite D call. This CDR3 comprises 15 residues. In germline, CDR1 is MNHEY, CDR2 SVGAGI. Trimming stripped 2 bases from V and 4 bases from J, with 15 bases between. CDR3 DNA: TGTGCCAGCAGTTACGGGGATGGTAGCCGGTACGAGCAGTACTTC. The encoded protein is CASSYGDGSRYEQYF.

A remark on this clonotype: This sequence may be a read error, since a much larger clone differs from it by one base. The genes are TRBV14 and TRBJ2-7; 9 bases line up with TRBD1. Germline CDR1 and CDR2: SGHDN and FVKESK. The CDR3 totals 16 residues. The CDR3 is CASNQLWDRASYEQYF. DNA of the CDR3: TGTGCCAGCAACCAACTTTGGGACAGGGCCTCCTACGAGCAGTACTTC.

The V and J genes are TRBV11-2 and TRBJ1-2, with a weak D call TRBD1 (5 bases). This CDR3 contains 14 residues. The germline CDR1 and CDR2 sequences are SGHAT and FQNNGV. V lost 10 bases and J lost 0, with 15 bases in between. CDR3 residues: CATRKGPANYGYTF. The DNA of the CDR3 is TGTGCCACCAGAAAGGGGCCAGCTAACTATGGCTACACCTTC.

This sequence joins TRBV5-1 and TRBJ2-5; D not certain. Germline values: CDR1 SGHRS, CDR2 YFSETQ. The CDR3 loop spans 14 amino acids. V was clipped by 4 bases and J by 1 base, with 11 bases between them. The CDR3 spells CASSLSVPQETQYF. For the CDR3, the DNA is TGCGCCAGCAGCCTTTCTGTTCCCCAAGAGACCCAGTACTTC.

A note on this clonotype: Its ends do not fully match the called genes, so a read error is possible. The chain links TRBV5-1 to TRBJ1-1; TRBD1 is a possible D gene (5 bases). Germline values: CDR1 SGHRS, CDR2 YFSETQ. The CDR3 is made up of 13 amino acids. As DNA, the CDR3 is TGCGCCAGGAGCTTGCAGGGAAACACTGAAGCTTTCTTT. Protein sequence: CARSLQGNTEAFF.

Of note for this clonotype: The junction and the germline gene differ at one end; a read error may be behind it. This chain joins TRBV11-2 and TRBJ2-1; no reliable D call. The germline CDR1 and CDR2 sequences are SGHAT and FQNNGV. CDR3 length equals 12 residues. The CDR3 DNA reads as TGTGCCAGTAGCTTAGGTTACTATGAGCAGTTCTTC. Protein sequence: CASSLGYYEQFF.